These 29 T cell receptor beta chains originate from one sample sequenced in a study of control samples from healthy donors and cancer patients. Assay used: immunoSEQ multiplex PCR; TCRdb lists only in-frame clones, some missing. The sample lists 130,000 or so clones, under 95% occurring once. The material sequenced was blood. These receptors all come from a man aged 18 to 30 in good health.

The chain recombines TRBV3-1 (or the pseudogene TRBV3-2) with TRBJ2-7; D gene uncertain. V lost 4 bases to trimming and J lost 3 bases, with 13 bases between them. Germline values: CDR1 LGHDT, CDR2 YNNKEL (reference sequence). This CDR3 contains 14 residues. This CDR3 reads CASSPTGLSYEQYF. CDR3 bases: TGTGCCAGCAGCCCGACGGGTTTAAGCTACGAGCAGTACTTC.

This rearrangement joins TRBV5-4 to TRBJ2-1; D might be TRBD1 (6 bases). This CDR3 comprises 13 residues. From germline, CDR1 is SGHNT and CDR2 YYREEE (reference sequence). V dropped 4 bases and J dropped 4 bases, with 9 bases sitting between them. CDR3 DNA sequence: TGTGCCAGCAGCATAGGACAGTACAATGAGCAGTTCTTC. Its protein product is CASSIGQYNEQFF. The full variable domain, its missing parts supplied by reference TRBV5-4 and TRBJ2-1, is ETGVTQSPTHLIKTRGQQVTLRCSSQSGHNTVSWYQQALGQGPQFIFQYYREEENGRGNFPPRFSGLQFPNYSSELNVNALELDDSALYLCASSIGQYNEQFFGPGTRLTVL.

The chain has TRBV25-1 and TRBJ1-1; D not resolved. The CDR3 runs 13 residues. Trimming pared 3 bases from V and 4 bases from J, leaving 9 bases between. Germline lookup yields CDR1 MGHDK and CDR2 SYGVNS. Here the CDR3 reads CASSDPGGTEAFF. For the CDR3, the DNA is TGTGCCAGCAGTGACCCAGGAGGCACTGAAGCTTTCTTT.

The chain employs TRBV10-3 and TRBJ2-1; D is perhaps TRBD2 (6 bases). Trimming cost V 2 bases and J 1 base, with 12 bases left between them. Germline CDR1 is ENHRY and CDR2 is SYGVKD. The CDR3 sequence is 16 residues long. CDR3 coding DNA: TGTGCCATCAGTGAGGGAACTGGAGGGTCCTACAATGAGCAGTTCTTC. Its translation is CAISEGTGGSYNEQFF.

The chain recombines TRBV6-1 with TRBJ2-7; 12 positions match TRBD2. Unmatched junction bases numbered 4, after V lost 1 base and J lost 6 bases. This CDR3 contains 15 residues. The germline gives CDR1 MNHNS, CDR2 SASEGT. CDR3 DNA: TGTGCCAGCAGTGAAGTTGGACTAGCGGGGTCCGAGCAGTACTTC. It encodes CASSEVGLAGSEQYF.

V and J are TRBV24-1 and TRBJ2-1; TRBD2 matches at 9 bases. Germline lookup yields CDR1 KGHDR and CDR2 SFDVKD. J gave up 6 bases and V 4 bases, and 6 bases lay outside the gene matches. This CDR3 region has 15 residues. CDR3 sequence: CATSDNLAGFNEQFF. Written as DNA, the CDR3 is TGTGCCACCAGTGACAATCTAGCGGGGTTCAATGAGCAGTTCTTC.

This sequence joins TRBV5-1 and TRBJ1-2, with D unclear. Trimming shortened V by 0 bases and J by 4 bases, and 13 bases separated the two germline ends. Per the germline V gene, CDR1 is SGHRS and CDR2 is YFSETQ. This CDR3 is built from 15 residues. The CDR3 reads CASSLAFGDTYGYTF. The CDR3 coding sequence is TGCGCCAGCAGCTTGGCTTTTGGGGATACCTATGGCTACACCTTC.

In this sample, this clone turned up a few times. The J gene is TRBJ2-1, the V gene TRBV12-3 or TRBV12-4; D gene ambiguous. Trimming removed 1 base at V and 9 bases at J, with 7 bases between. CDR3 length: 12 amino acids. The CDR3 loop reads CASSLGAGEQFF. The CDR3 nucleotides read TGTGCCAGCAGTTTAGGGGCCGGTGAGCAGTTCTTC.

This clone was seen a handful of times. The V call is TRBV11-2, the J call TRBJ1-6, with D unresolved. Trimming shortened V by 0 bases and J by 10 bases, and 16 bases separated the two germline ends. Looked up from germline, CDR1 is SGHAT and CDR2 is FQNNGV. The CDR3 covers 16 residues. This CDR3 is CASSLDGAIFGSPLHF. The CDR3, as DNA: TGTGCCAGCAGCTTAGATGGCGCCATCTTTGGGTCACCCCTCCACTTT.

This chain joins TRBV19 and TRBJ1-1; D remains unclear. Germline CDR1 and CDR2: LNHDA and SQIVND (reference sequence). Trimming cost V 1 base and J 8 bases, with 14 bases left between them. This CDR3 spans 14 amino acids. The CDR3: CASSIASTRVEAFF. CDR3 sequence (DNA): TGTGCCAGTAGTATAGCGTCGACAAGGGTCGAAGCTTTCTTT.

The chain recombines TRBV6-1 with TRBJ2-2, with 10 bases fitting TRBD2. Germline assignment: CDR1 MNHNS and CDR2 SASEGT. V trimming: 0 bases; J trimming: 2 bases; junction bases outside the gene matches: 9. CDR3 length: 19 residues. The CDR3 DNA follows: TGTGCCAGCAGTGAAGCTGGTCCTAGCGGGGGACCAAACACCGGGGAGCTGTTTTTT. Protein: CASSEAGPSGGPNTGELFF.

The chain couples TRBV11-2 to TRBJ1-1; TRBD1 aligns across 7 bases. With 3 bases clipped from V and 4 bases from J, the junction kept 2 bases outside the gene matches. Germline V gene lookup returns CDR1 SGHAT and CDR2 FQNNGV. The CDR3 has 13 amino acids. The CDR3 here is CASSLRTGTEAFF. CDR3 bases: TGTGCCAGCAGCTTGAGGACAGGCACTGAAGCTTTCTTT.

This chain joins TRBV4-3 and TRBJ1-4; D possibly corresponds to TRBD1 (6 bases). Germline CDR1 LGHNA, CDR2 YSLEER. V dropped 1 base and J dropped 8 bases, with 17 bases sitting between them. CDR3 length: 16 residues. CDR3 sequence: CASSQATRGIGEKLFF. CDR3 nucleotide sequence: TGCGCCAGCAGCCAAGCTACAAGGGGGATTGGAGAAAAACTGTTTTTT.

The gene calls are TRBV30 and TRBJ2-2; D is undetermined. Germline V gene data show CDR1 as GTSNPN and CDR2 as SVGIG (reference sequence). The CDR3 consists of 14 residues. V gave up 4 bases and J gave up 4 bases, with 13 bases separating them. The CDR3 sequence is CAWTGQSITGELFF. CDR3 sequence (DNA): TGTGCCTGGACCGGCCAGTCAATCACCGGGGAGCTGTTTTTT.

The chain recombines TRBV6-2 or TRBV6-3 with TRBJ2-2, with 8 bases aligning to TRBD1. The CDR3 is 16 amino acids. Germline trimming cut 5 bases from V and 4 bases from J; bases unmatched to any gene: 9. Germline V gene sequence: CDR1 MNHEY, CDR2 SVGEGT. The CDR3 sequence is CASSSPGGAGTGELFF. The DNA for the CDR3 is TGTGCCAGCAGTAGCCCAGGGGGCGCAGGCACCGGGGAGCTGTTTTTT.

The rearrangement uses TRBV24-1 and TRBJ1-5; D is unclear. Trimming left V 7 bases short and J 4 bases short, with 25 bases between. Germline loops: CDR1 KGHDR, CDR2 SFDVKD. The CDR3 has 18 residues. The CDR3 sequence is CATSCFGAGNLGNQPQHF. The CDR3 region has the DNA TGTGCCACCAGCTGTTTTGGAGCAGGAAACTTGGGTAATCAGCCCCAGCATTTT.

This clone was detected only a few times. The genes are TRBV7-3 and TRBJ2-7; possible D gene TRBD1, 5 bases. Germline V gene data show CDR1 as SGHTA and CDR2 as FQGTGA. Trimming stripped 1 base from V and 5 bases from J, with 12 bases between. The length of the CDR3 is 14 residues. CDR3 nucleotide sequence: TGTGCCAGCAGCTTAAGGCAGGGCGTTGACGAGCAGTACTTC. Protein: CASSLRQGVDEQYF.

The gene calls are TRBV6-5 and TRBJ2-6; 8 nucleotides agree with TRBD1. V was clipped by 7 bases and J by 0 bases; unmatched bases: 2. The CDR3 runs 15 residues. CDR1 MNHEY and CDR2 SVGAGI come from the germline V gene. CDR3 nucleotide sequence: TGTGCCAGCACCGGACAGGGCTCTGGGGCCAACGTCCTGACTTTC. This codes for CASTGQGSGANVLTF.

This sequence joins TRBV7-9 and TRBJ1-3; no clear D gene. This CDR3 region has 14 residues. Germline V gene sequence: CDR1 SEHNR, CDR2 FQNEAQ (reference sequence). Trimming took off 6 bases at V and 4 bases at J, with 13 bases between the two ends. The CDR3 reads CASSKALGGNTIYF. The CDR3 bases are TGTGCCAGCAGTAAGGCCTTGGGAGGAAACACCATATATTTT. Together with reference TRBV7-9 and TRBJ1-3, the CDR3 gives the full variable domain: DTGVSQNPRHKITKRGQNVTFRCDPISEHNRLYWYRQTLGQGPEFLTYFQNEAQLEKSRLLSDRFSAERPKGSFSTLEIQRTEQGDSAMYLCASSKALGGNTIYFGEGSWLTVV.

The V gene is TRBV3-1 (or the pseudogene TRBV3-2), the J gene TRBJ2-1; 9 bases are shared with TRBD2. CDR3 size: 16 residues. Germline V gene sequence: CDR1 LGHDT, CDR2 YNNKEL (reference sequence). V shed 4 bases and J 1 base; nucleotides not matched to a gene: 5. The CDR3 loop reads CASSPRLAASYNEQFF. In DNA form, the CDR3 reads TGTGCCAGCAGCCCTAGACTAGCGGCTTCCTACAATGAGCAGTTCTTC.

The chain has TRBV12-3 or TRBV12-4 and TRBJ1-4; D ambiguous. The CDR3 has 11 amino acids. V was shortened by 3 bases and J by 13 bases, with 9 bases between the two germline ends. CDR3 nucleotides: TGTGCCAGCAGTTTGTCGGAAGGACTGTTTTTT. This sequence encodes CASSLSEGLFF.

The chain links TRBV10-2 to TRBJ2-7, with 9 bases fitting TRBD1. The germline V gene has CDR1 WSHSY and CDR2 SAAADI. The CDR3 consists of 14 residues. V was clipped by 5 bases and J by 5 bases; unmatched bases: 7. Written as DNA, the CDR3 is TGCGCCAGCAGTCGAGGACAGGGGATACACGAGCAGTACTTC. Translation gives CASSRGQGIHEQYF.

The rearrangement uses TRBV4-1 and TRBJ2-7; 8 nucleotides align to TRBD1. The CDR3 length is 14 residues. Germline trimming cut 1 base from V and 5 bases from J; bases unmatched to any gene: 4. CDR1 is MGHRA and CDR2 is YSYEKL in the germline V gene. CDR3 protein: CASSQGTGWNEQYF. The CDR3 DNA is TGCGCCAGCAGCCAAGGGACAGGGTGGAACGAGCAGTACTTC.

The chain has TRBV2 and TRBJ2-7; D remains unclear. CDR3 size: 11 residues. V was cut by 5 bases and J by 2 bases, with 4 bases left in between. The germline V gene encodes CDR1 SNHLY and CDR2 FYNNEI. This CDR3 reads CASSLTYEQYF. The DNA of the CDR3 is TGTGCCAGCAGTTTAACCTACGAGCAGTACTTC.

This chain joins TRBV30 and TRBJ2-2; the D gene is possibly TRBD1 (5 bases). The V gene's germline CDR1 is GTSNPN and CDR2 SVGIG (reference sequence). With 8 bases removed from V and 1 base from J, the gap between germline ends came to 17 bases. This CDR3 has 15 residues. The CDR3 is CAASPGHGNTGELFF. The CDR3 region has the DNA TGTGCCGCATCCCCAGGACATGGGAACACCGGGGAGCTGTTTTTT.

This clone was observed a handful of times. V and J are TRBV6-5 and TRBJ1-5; unclear D gene. The CDR3 is made up of 16 amino acids. Looked up from germline, CDR1 is MNHEY and CDR2 is SVGAGI. The ends were cut back, 0 bases at V and 2 bases at J, with 11 bases in the middle. CDR3 DNA: TGTGCCAGCAGTTACTCGAAGGGCGGCGGCAATCAGCCCCAGCATTTT. It specifies CASSYSKGGGNQPQHF.

Concerning this clone: A read error may account for a junction end that differs from germline. The gene calls are TRBV7-2 and TRBJ2-7; TRBD2 might be the D (6 bases). CDR1 and CDR2 from the germline V gene are SGHTA and FQGNSA. This CDR3 comprises 14 residues. This CDR3 is CASSIAANTYEQYF. The CDR3 nucleotides read TGTGCCAGCAGCATAGCGGCGAACACCTACGAGCAGTACTTC.

V is TRBV7-2 and J is TRBJ2-7; 11 bases map to TRBD2. With 2 bases clipped from V and 6 bases from J, the junction kept 3 bases outside the gene matches. CDR3 length: 14 amino acids. Germline CDR1 SGHTA, CDR2 FQGNSA. The CDR3 DNA reads as TGTGCCAGCAGCTTAACTAGCGGGGGAACCGAGCAGTACTTC. Amino acids: CASSLTSGGTEQYF.

The chain is built from TRBV7-3 and TRBJ2-2, with a weak D call TRBD2 (5 bases). Germline-derived CDR1 and CDR2 are SGHTA and FQGTGA. The CDR3 sequence is 11 residues long. V was cut by 10 bases and J by 5 bases, with 8 bases left in between. CDR3 sequence reads: CATRGTGELFF. Here the CDR3 DNA reads TGTGCCACCCGCGGGACCGGGGAGCTGTTTTTT.